This entry is about one T cell receptor beta chain. The antigen remains unidentified. The data originate from a study of T cell responses to AZD1222 COVID-19 vaccine. The study pooled second doses at about 4 or about 12 weeks. Using immunoSEQ multiplex PCR, the repertoire was profiled, and TCRdb retains in-frame clones only, with some absent. The sample yields fewer than 85,000 clones, roughly 85% seen once. Study results and caveats: At baseline, just 5 or 6 AZD1222 recipients tested seropositive. Spike-specific TCR depth and breadth grew after two AZD1222 doses.

CDR1 LNHDA and CDR2 SQIVND come from the germline V gene (reference sequence). The CDR3 is 14 amino acids. V lost 4 bases to trimming and J lost 2 bases, with 12 bases between them. The clonotype originates from an adult who received the AZD1222 COVID-19 vaccine. This chain connects TRBV19 to TRBJ2-7, with D possibly being TRBD1 (5 bases). This specimen consisted of peripheral blood, obtained 28 days after the second AZD1222 dose. The CDR3, as DNA: TGTGCCAGTAGTAAAACCCAGGGAACCTACGAGCAGTACTTC. Translation: CASSKTQGTYEQYF.